These 21 T cell receptor beta chains were sequenced from one sample in a study of vaccination effects on CD4 cells after COVID-19. After expansion with viral peptide pools in the ViraFEST assay, antigen-specific CD4+ T cells were sequenced. Culturing for roughly 10 days preceded CD4+ T cell isolation. The person's infection with SARS-CoV-2, confirmed by PCR, took place between March and December 2020. Produced via immunoSEQ multiplex PCR; TCRdb's table is partial and in-frame only. The sample lists 20,000 to 25,000 clones; 74% were seen once. These receptors' targets are unknown. Sequenced here: CD4+ T cells from PBMCs cultured with a peptide pool, sampled before COVID-19 vaccination. These TCRs come from a human donor who had a prior SARS-CoV-2 infection.

The V call is TRBV4-2, the J call TRBJ1-3; TRBD1 aligns across 10 bases. After removal of 0 bases from V and 4 bases from J, the junction contained 9 bases not matched to a gene. The CDR3 has 18 amino acids. Germline CDR1 LGHNA, CDR2 YNFKEQ. The DNA for the CDR3 is TGTGCCAGCAGCCAAGATCTCCGACAGGGGGCTAGGGGAAACACCATATATTTT. This translates into CASSQDLRQGARGNTIYF.

This clone has more than one count but fewer than ten. This chain links TRBV9 with TRBJ2-2; D unclear. This CDR3 has 16 amino acids. V lost 0 bases, J lost 1 base, and 10 bases lay in between. Germline-derived CDR1 and CDR2 are SGDLS and YYNGEE. CDR3 protein: CASSVGSGVNTGELFF. The CDR3 nucleotides read TGTGCCAGCAGCGTAGGATCGGGCGTGAACACCGGGGAGCTGTTTTTT.

V is TRBV12-3 or TRBV12-4 and J is TRBJ1-1; D gene unclear. This CDR3 comprises 12 residues. Trimming pared 5 bases from V and 3 bases from J, leaving 7 bases between. CDR3 sequence: CASSPIYTEAFF. The CDR3 nucleotides read TGTGCCAGCAGTCCAATCTACACTGAAGCTTTCTTT.

The V gene is TRBV7-3, the J gene TRBJ2-2; TRBD2 is a possible D gene (6 bases). V lost 0 bases to trimming and J lost 6 bases, with 14 bases between them. Per germline, CDR1 SGHTA and CDR2 FQGTGA. The CDR3 consists of 16 residues. Here the CDR3 reads CASSLTGQLASGELFF. For the CDR3, the DNA is TGTGCCAGCAGCTTAACGGGCCAACTAGCTTCCGGGGAGCTGTTTTTT.

This chain links TRBV3-1 (or the pseudogene TRBV3-2) with TRBJ1-5; D is unresolved. CDR3 length equals 13 residues. Germline V gives CDR1 LGHDT, CDR2 YNNKEL (reference sequence). V was shortened by 1 base and J by 2 bases, with 3 bases between the two germline ends. The CDR3 loop reads CASSQGGNQPQHF. CDR3 coding DNA: TGTGCCAGCAGCCAAGGCGGCAATCAGCCCCAGCATTTT.

CDR3 coding DNA: TGTGCCAGCAGTCCCAAAGGAACAGGCCACACTGAAGCTTTCTTT. Translating it yields CASSPKGTGHTEAFF. V usage is TRBV6-2 or TRBV6-3 and J usage is TRBJ1-1, with D perhaps matching TRBD1 (5 bases). V was cut by 5 bases and J by 3 bases, with 16 bases left in between. The CDR3 sequence is 15 residues long. Per germline, CDR1 MNHEY and CDR2 SVGEGT.

J is TRBJ2-6 and V is TRBV27, with D uncertain. This CDR3 is 15 amino acids long. V gave up 6 bases and J gave up 4 bases, with 13 bases separating them. Germline V gives CDR1 MNHEY, CDR2 SMNVEV (reference sequence). CDR3 sequence reads: CASSRLSLGANVLTF. CDR3 in DNA: TGTGCCAGCAGCCGCCTCTCTCTGGGGGCCAACGTCCTGACTTTC. Drawing the rest from reference TRBV27 and TRBJ2-6, the complete variable domain is EAQVTQNPRYLITVTGKKLTVTCSQNMNHEYMSWYRQDPGLGLRQIYYSMNVEVTDKGDVPEGYKVSRKEKRNFPLILESPSPNQTSLYFCASSRLSLGANVLTFGAGSRLTVL.

The chain employs TRBV19 and TRBJ2-6; TRBD2 aligns across 13 bases. Germline CDR1 reads LNHDA; CDR2 reads SQIVND (reference sequence). V lost 5 bases, J lost 0 bases, and 4 bases stayed unmatched. This CDR3 region has 18 residues. CDR3 nucleotides: TGTGCCAGTAGTGTCTGGACTAGCGGGAGCTCTGGGGCCAACGTCCTGACTTTC. This codes for CASSVWTSGSSGANVLTF.

This clone was seen more than once but under ten times. V usage is TRBV5-1 and J usage is TRBJ1-2, with TRBD1 matching over 9 bases. Germline-derived CDR1 and CDR2 are SGHRS and YFSETQ. CDR3 length equals 17 residues. V was clipped by 0 bases and J by 5 bases; unmatched bases: 11. As DNA, the CDR3 is TGCGCCAGCAGCTTGGAAATCAACAGGGGGCTTGGGTATGGCTACACCTTC. Translated, it gives CASSLEINRGLGYGYTF.

The table lists this clone with a few counts. The chain links TRBV19 to TRBJ2-7, with TRBD2 matching over 11 bases. This CDR3 has 14 residues. Trimming removed 7 bases from V and 2 bases from J; junction bases left unmatched: 4. Germline V gene data show CDR1 as LNHDA and CDR2 as SQIVND (reference sequence). The CDR3 region is CASKETSGTYEQYF. CDR3 coding DNA: TGTGCCAGTAAAGAGACTAGCGGGACCTACGAGCAGTACTTC. The full variable domain, rest sourced from reference TRBV19 and TRBJ2-7, is DGGITQSPKYLFRKEGQNVTLSCEQNLNHDAMYWYRQDPGQGLRLIYYSQIVNDFQKGDIAEGYSVSREKKESFPLTVTSAQKNPTAFYLCASKETSGTYEQYFGPGTRLTVT.

This clone appeared a few times. The V call is TRBV7-2, the J call TRBJ2-1; weak D call: TRBD2 (5 bases). Germline values: CDR1 SGHTA, CDR2 FQGNSA. Between the trimmed V and J ends, which lost 2 bases and 9 bases, there was a span of 17 bases. The CDR3 has 15 residues. The CDR3 DNA reads as TGTGCCAGCAGCTTAAGAGGCGGAGGCGGTGTTGAGCAGTTCTTC. Translated, it gives CASSLRGGGGVEQFF.

The chain is built from TRBV9 and TRBJ2-7; a weak D match, TRBD2 (6 bases). V lost 3 bases and J 4 bases, leaving 11 bases between the germline ends. In germline, CDR1 is SGDLS, CDR2 YYNGEE. This CDR3 has 13 residues. This CDR3 is CASSARDGYEQYF. Here the CDR3 DNA reads TGTGCCAGCAGCGCGCGGGACGGTTACGAGCAGTACTTC.

This rearrangement joins TRBV18 to TRBJ2-5, with D perhaps given as TRBD1 or TRBD2 (5 bases each). V lost 1 base and J lost 6, with 18 bases in between. This CDR3 spans 16 amino acids. Germline V gene lookup returns CDR1 KGHSH and CDR2 LQKENI. The CDR3 spells CASSPQLGRQGQTQYF. The CDR3 region has the DNA TGTGCCAGCTCACCACAGCTAGGTCGCCAGGGACAGACCCAGTACTTC.

This chain joins TRBV5-1 and TRBJ2-7; TRBD1 matches at 7 bases. The length of the CDR3 is 17 residues. V was clipped by 4 bases and J by 4 bases; unmatched bases: 17. From germline, CDR1 is SGHRS and CDR2 YFSETQ. The CDR3 here is CASSQAGRGPDYYEQYF. The CDR3 DNA reads TGCGCCAGCAGCCAGGCTGGTAGGGGGCCGGATTATTACGAGCAGTACTTC.

This sequence joins TRBV9 and TRBJ1-2, with D hard to call. Germline lookup yields CDR1 SGDLS and CDR2 YYNGEE. The CDR3 has 15 amino acids. V was cut by 3 bases and J by 0 bases, with 12 bases left in between. The CDR3 here is CASSASQITNYGYTF. The CDR3 coding sequence is TGTGCCAGCAGCGCATCACAGATTACTAACTATGGCTACACCTTC. The entire variable domain, with the rest obtained from reference TRBV9 and TRBJ1-2, is as follows: DSGVTQTPKHLITATGQRVTLRCSPRSGDLSVYWYQQSLDQGLQFLIQYYNGEERAKGNILERFSAQQFPDLHSELNLSSLELGDSALYFCASSASQITNYGYTFGSGTRLTVV.

This clone was counted only a few times. The J gene is TRBJ1-1, the V gene TRBV5-1; perhaps TRBD1 as D (5 bases). CDR1 is SGHRS and CDR2 is YFSETQ in the germline V gene. Trimming shortened V by 4 bases and J by 1 base, and 14 bases separated the two germline ends. The CDR3 has 15 residues. The CDR3 sequence: CASSQTTGGNTEAFF. In nucleotides, the CDR3 is TGCGCCAGCAGCCAAACTACAGGAGGGAACACTGAAGCTTTCTTT.

The chain joins TRBV4-3 to TRBJ1-1; maybe TRBD1 (5 bases). Looked up from germline, CDR1 is LGHNA and CDR2 is YSLEER. Deletions cut 0 bases from V and 3 bases from J, with 14 bases between. CDR3 length equals 16 residues. CDR3: CASSQDYPGRDTEAFF. DNA for the CDR3: TGCGCCAGCAGCCAAGACTACCCGGGGCGGGACACTGAAGCTTTCTTT.

V is TRBV6-6 and J is TRBJ1-5; a weak D match, TRBD1 (5 bases). V was shortened by 2 bases and J by 5 bases, with 16 bases between the two germline ends. Germline values: CDR1 MNHNY, CDR2 SVGAGI (reference sequence). The length of the CDR3 is 16 residues. Here the CDR3 reads CASSYKGGAAHQPQHF. The CDR3 bases are TGTGCCAGCAGTTACAAGGGAGGGGCCGCCCATCAGCCCCAGCATTTT.

The rearrangement uses TRBV5-1 and TRBJ1-6; 11 nucleotides align to TRBD1. In germline, CDR1 is SGHRS, CDR2 YFSETQ. The CDR3 runs to 14 residues. V gave up 4 bases and J gave up 13 bases; unmatched junction bases: 7. Here the CDR3 reads CASSTGQGDAPLHF. The CDR3 region has the DNA TGCGCCAGCAGCACGGGACAGGGGGATGCGCCCCTCCACTTT.

The rearrangement uses TRBV19 and TRBJ1-3, with D maybe TRBD1 (5 bases). Germline loops: CDR1 LNHDA, CDR2 SQIVND (reference sequence). The CDR3 runs to 16 residues. Trimming pared 5 bases from V and 1 base from J, leaving 15 bases between. The DNA for the CDR3 is TGTGCCAGTAGTGGAGGGGTGAGCCGGTCTGGAAACACCATATATTTT. Translating gives CASSGGVSRSGNTIYF.

The J gene is TRBJ1-4, the V gene TRBV2; TRBD1 aligns across 8 bases. After removal of 6 bases from V and 7 bases from J, the junction contained 7 bases not matched to a gene. Germline-derived CDR1 and CDR2 are SNHLY and FYNNEI. CDR3 length: 14 residues. The CDR3: CASRAGGASEKLFF. The CDR3 coding sequence is TGTGCCAGCAGGGCAGGGGGCGCTTCTGAAAAACTGTTTTTT.